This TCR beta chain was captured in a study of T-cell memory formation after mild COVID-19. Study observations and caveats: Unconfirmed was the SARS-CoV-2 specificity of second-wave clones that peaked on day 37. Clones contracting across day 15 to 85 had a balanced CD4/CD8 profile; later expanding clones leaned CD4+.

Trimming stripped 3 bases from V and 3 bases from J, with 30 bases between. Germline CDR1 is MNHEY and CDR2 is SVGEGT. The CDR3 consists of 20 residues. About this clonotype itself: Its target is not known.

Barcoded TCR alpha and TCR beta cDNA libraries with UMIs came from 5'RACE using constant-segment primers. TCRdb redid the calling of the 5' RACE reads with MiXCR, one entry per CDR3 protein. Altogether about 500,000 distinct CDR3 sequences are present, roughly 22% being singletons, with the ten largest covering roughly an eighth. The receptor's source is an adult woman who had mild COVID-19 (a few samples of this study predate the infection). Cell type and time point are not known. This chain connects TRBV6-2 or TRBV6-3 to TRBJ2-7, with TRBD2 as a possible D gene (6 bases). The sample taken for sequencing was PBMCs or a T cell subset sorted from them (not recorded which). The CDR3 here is CASSYSPYSMKGRRNYEQYF. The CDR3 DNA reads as TGTGCCAGCAGTTATTCTCCGTATTCCATGAAAGGGAGGAGGAACTACGAGCAGTACTTC.